This entry concerns a single T cell receptor (beta chain). This specimen comes from a study of shared T cell receptors in the human thymus. The CDR3 is 15 amino acids. Germline CDR1 reads MNHEY; CDR2 reads SMNVEV (reference sequence). V lost 1 base and J lost 7, with 11 bases in between. Libraries were prepared by immunoSEQ multiplex PCR; TCRdb keeps only in-frame clonotypes and omits some of them. Among roughly 710,000 clones listed, 70% to 90% were seen once. This sample was also put to use in a study of human thymus T cells.

The sample was thymocytes. V is TRBV27 and J is TRBJ1-6; D gene uncertain. The TCR was taken from a girl under two years old with a congenital heart defect. The CDR3 DNA is TGTGCCAGCAGTTTATACGGGTTGAGGAATTCACCCCTCCACTTT. It codes for CASSLYGLRNSPLHF.